This TCR beta chain was captured by sequencing in a study of blood T cells in healthy people across ages (dated by TCRdb to 2013 to 2016). Background for the entire study: In model experiments, template switching captured roughly one uniquely barcoded TCR beta cDNA molecule for every two T cells. Age-related changes in TCR beta repertoire diversity were measured in the study by deep sequencing normalized with unique cDNA molecular identifiers. Donors were grouped into four age groups: young (average approximately 15 years), middle-aged (less than 40), aged (62) and long-lived (82). To avoid experimental bias, donors of different ages were spread randomly across the sequencing lanes. The study analyzed two additional independent replicas of 1 million unique cDNA reads from the same blood draw for two donors, one aged 18 to 29 and one aged 80 or older.

Study-wide conclusions, independent of this receptor: The percentage of naive T cells measured by flow cytometry correlated strongly with observed TCR beta diversity. Estimates of total diversity based on one million sequenced T cells were considered lower bounds and underestimates. Donor CMV infection status was unknown, potentially confounding age-related changes in expanded clonotypes. Observed TCR beta diversity per million T cells fell roughly linearly with age, and a significant reduction was already apparent by age roughly 40. Conclusive comparison of naive and antigen-experienced compartments was prevented by the profiling of bulk unsorted PBMCs. Compared with the aged group, more naive CD4+ T cells, fewer expanded clones and increased TCR diversity were shown by the long-lived group, suggesting age selection.

Its CDR3 holds 16 amino acids, cysteine through phenylalanine. The DNA shown is the 48-base CDR3, in frame from base 1. CDR1 and CDR2 are read off the germline V gene (reference sequence) as MNHEY and SMNVEV. V loses 5 bases at its end and J loses 0 bases; junction bases beyond the gene matches: 6. This clonotype was counted a few times. There is no known antigen for this receptor. No base-level quality is on record; no much larger clone is a single base apart. Libraries were built with 5' RACE. The sequencing machine was an Illumina HiSeq 2500. A second roughly 6 to 12 cycle PCR used a sample-barcoded 5' primer and a J-beta primer mix. Each TCR beta cDNA molecule received a unique molecular identifier from a template-switch 5' adaptor carrying 12 random nucleotides. At least 2.5 million CDR3-containing paired-end reads were obtained from each sample. First-strand cDNA synthesis was performed from all RNA using the Mint cDNA synthesis kit, with priming by a TRBC-specific oligonucleotide. Following uracil-DNA glycosylase treatment, all cDNA underwent a first 18-cycle PCR with the universal primers M1SS and BC2_uni_R. Per the authors' processing: Each sample was normalized by randomly selecting 1 million high-quality reads, each carrying a distinct molecular identifier. Reads with shared molecular identifiers were discarded instead of being binned into consensus sequences. CDR3 identification, clonotype clustering and error correction used MiTCR with a Q25 quality threshold and the strictest error-elimination algorithm. A nonparametric unseen species model with Euler transformation was used to estimate lower-bound total TCR beta diversity. The public reads were run again by TCRdb, first through fastp at Q25 and then through MiXCR, and only productive beta chains were kept. Under each unique CDR3 protein, matching rows form one entry showing the most common genes and DNA. The V and J calls and clone size come from TCRdb's table, not from the authors' own analysis. Present in this sample are about 640,000 distinct CDR3 sequences, roughly 31% of which were seen just once. 15% to 19% of the sample is in the top ten clones.

The donors were roughly 40 Caucasian individuals from Russia, aged roughly 6 to 90 years, who were systemically healthy. Approximately 10 milliliters of peripheral blood were collected from each donor into EDTA-treated Vacutainer tubes. PBMCs were isolated by Ficoll-Paque density-gradient centrifugation, with at least 6 million obtained per sample. Trizol reagent was used to extract total RNA from the PBMCs, yielding at least 6 micrograms per sample. Naive CD45RAhigh/CD27high T cell percentages were measured by flow cytometry on a PBMC aliquot from every donor. The sequenced sample was blood. This chain joins TRBV27 to TRBJ1-4; the junction holds 7 bases that match TRBD1. The clonotype originates from a woman of 80 years or more in good health. The CDR3 corresponds to CASSAGQTATNEKLFF. Read as DNA, the sequence is TGTGCCAGCAGTGCGGGACAGACAGCAACTAATGAAAAACTGTTTTTT. Full variable domain (CDR3 extended with the reference TRBV27 and TRBJ1-4 proteins): EAQVTQNPRYLITVTGKKLTVTCSQNMNHEYMSWYRQDPGLGLRQIYYSMNVEVTDKGDVPEGYKVSRKEKRNFPLILESPSPNQTSLYFCASSAGQTATNEKLFFGSGTQLSVL.